This TCR beta chain originates from a study of cytomegalovirus exposure and HLA in healthy donors. Study-wide results and limits: A later look showed TCR association rates differing by HLA locus, highest for DRB1 and lowest for HLA-C. The authors later linked a missense DCLRE1C variant to TCR beta V- and J-gene trimming. Looking again later, the authors saw that most CMV-associated TCR beta chains seemed HLA-restricted. What a later analysis reportedly showed was that an Asian-associated ancestry cluster had fewer N-insertions than the roughly 670-donor mean.

This clone came up once. Its target is not known. The CDR3 runs to 14 residues. Trimming pared 0 bases from V and 4 bases from J, leaving 8 bases between. From germline, CDR1 is LGHNA and CDR2 YSLEER. The PCR made use of 60 Vbeta and 13 Jbeta primers. Clones were sequenced by immunoSEQ multiplex PCR, and TCRdb holds only the in-frame ones, with some missing. The sample lists 160,000 or so clones, approximately 84% occurring once. Sequencing used PBMCs. The TCR was taken from a woman aged 18-35 years in good health and CMV-seronegative. The genes are TRBV4-3 and TRBJ2-3; no reliable D call. As DNA, the CDR3 is TGCGCCAGCAGCCAAGAGCCAGGATCAGATACGCAGTATTTT. Translating gives CASSQEPGSDTQYF.